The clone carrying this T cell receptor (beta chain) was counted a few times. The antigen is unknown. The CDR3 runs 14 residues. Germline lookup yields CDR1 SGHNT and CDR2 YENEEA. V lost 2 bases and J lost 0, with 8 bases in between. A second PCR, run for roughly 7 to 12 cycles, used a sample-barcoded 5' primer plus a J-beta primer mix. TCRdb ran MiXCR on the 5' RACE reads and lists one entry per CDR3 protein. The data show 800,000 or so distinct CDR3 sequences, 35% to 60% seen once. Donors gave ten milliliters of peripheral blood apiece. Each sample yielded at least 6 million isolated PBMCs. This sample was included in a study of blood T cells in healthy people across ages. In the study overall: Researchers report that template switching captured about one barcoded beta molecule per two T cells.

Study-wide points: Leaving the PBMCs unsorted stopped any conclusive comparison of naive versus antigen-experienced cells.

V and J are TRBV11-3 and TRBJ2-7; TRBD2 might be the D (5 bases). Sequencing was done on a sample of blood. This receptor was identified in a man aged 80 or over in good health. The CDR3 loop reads CASSLREFSYEQYF. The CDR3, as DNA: TGTGCCAGCAGCTTAAGGGAGTTCTCCTACGAGCAGTACTTC.